This T cell receptor (beta chain) was identified in a study of blood T cell repertoires in COVID-19. The wider study: The origin of the acute and convalescent COVID-19 samples was the United States, Italy and Spain.

Authors' methods: Amplification with reference gene primers provided the estimates of nucleated cell counts. Libraries were prepared by immunoSEQ multiplex PCR; TCRdb keeps only in-frame clonotypes and omits some of them. V and J calls and clone size follow that table, whereas D and trimming were derived from the DNA. The sample shows approximately 190,000 clones, about 80% of them seen only once. The TCR sequence derives from a man aged 25-45 years with active or convalescent COVID-19. Material: peripheral blood.

The CDR3 DNA follows: TGTGCCAGCGAGTGGGGACAGGGAGTAGGCACTGAAGCTTTCTTT. This sequence encodes CASEWGQGVGTEAFF. The gene calls are TRBV13 and TRBJ1-1, with 9 bases matching TRBD1. Germline V gene sequence: CDR1 PRHDT, CDR2 FYEKMQ (reference sequence). The CDR3 runs to 15 residues. The V and J ends lost 8 bases and 4 bases, in that order; junction bases with no gene match: 11.